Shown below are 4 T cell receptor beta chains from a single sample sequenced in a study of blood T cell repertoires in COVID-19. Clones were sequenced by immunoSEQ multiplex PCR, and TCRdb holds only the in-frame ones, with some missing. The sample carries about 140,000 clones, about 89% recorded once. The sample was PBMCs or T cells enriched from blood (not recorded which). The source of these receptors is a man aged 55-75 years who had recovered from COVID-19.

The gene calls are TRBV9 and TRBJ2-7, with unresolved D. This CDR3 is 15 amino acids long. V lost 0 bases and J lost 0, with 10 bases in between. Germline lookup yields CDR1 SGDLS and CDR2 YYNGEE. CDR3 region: CASSVGVANSYEQYF. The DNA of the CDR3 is TGTGCCAGCAGCGTAGGAGTAGCCAACTCCTACGAGCAGTACTTC.

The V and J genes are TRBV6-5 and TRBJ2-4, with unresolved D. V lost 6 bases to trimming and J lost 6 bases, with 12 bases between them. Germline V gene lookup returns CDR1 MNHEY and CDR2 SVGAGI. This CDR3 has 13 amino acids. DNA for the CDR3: TGTGCCAGCAGGAAACCCCCGGGAAACATTCAGTACTTC. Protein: CASRKPPGNIQYF.

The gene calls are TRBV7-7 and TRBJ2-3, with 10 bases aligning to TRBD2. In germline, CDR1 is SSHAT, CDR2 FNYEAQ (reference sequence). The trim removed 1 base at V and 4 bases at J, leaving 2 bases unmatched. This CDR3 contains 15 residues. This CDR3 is CASSLGLAGADTQYF. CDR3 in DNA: TGTGCCAGCAGCTTAGGGCTAGCGGGGGCAGATACGCAGTATTTT.

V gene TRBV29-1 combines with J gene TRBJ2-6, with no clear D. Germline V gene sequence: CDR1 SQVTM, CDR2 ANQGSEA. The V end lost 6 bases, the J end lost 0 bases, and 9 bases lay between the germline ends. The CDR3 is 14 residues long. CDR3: CSVMVSSGANVLTF. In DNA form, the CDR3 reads TGCAGCGTGATGGTTAGCTCTGGGGCCAACGTCCTGACTTTC.